These 8 T cell receptor beta chains originate from one sample sequenced in a study of tumor-infiltrating lymphocytes in primary liver carcinoma. Unsorted whole blood yielded blood RNA, and germline DNA was extracted as well. TCR beta cDNA was prepared out of around 460 ng total RNA by means of a constant-region primer. Amplification in three nested multiplex PCR rounds with slightly modified ARM-PCR gave rise to TCR beta libraries. The first two PCR rounds, roughly 11 cycles each, used TRBV1-TRBV30 forward primers and a C-beta reverse primer. TCRdb re-called the multiplex PCR reads with MiXCR, one entry per CDR3 protein. The sample consists of around 330,000 distinct CDR3 sequences, about 60% of them appearing once. What was sequenced was peripheral blood. These TCRs come from a man aged 40-55 years with primary liver carcinoma and hepatitis B virus infection.

Points on this clonotype: Relative to the germline gene, one junction end is altered; a read error may explain this. The J gene is TRBJ2-1, the V gene TRBV11-1; weak D call: TRBD2 (5 bases). CDR1 is SGHAT, CDR2 FQDESV, per germline (reference sequence). The CDR3 contains 14 residues. CDR3 sequence reads: CASSLEGGFNEQFF. In DNA, the CDR3 is TGTGCCAGTAGCTTAGAGGGTGGGTTCAATGAGCAGTTCTTC.

This clonotype was counted ten times or more. V usage is TRBV6-6 and J usage is TRBJ2-5, with 8 positions matching TRBD2. CDR1 and CDR2 (germline): MNHNY, SVGAGI (reference sequence). The CDR3 is 14 amino acids. The ends lost 5 bases at V and 1 base at J; junction bases unmatched: 3. In DNA, the CDR3 is TGTGCCAGCAGTCGGGAGGGTACCCAAGAGACCCAGTACTTC. Its protein product is CASSREGTQETQYF.

The V and J genes are TRBV28 and TRBJ2-1; either TRBD1 or TRBD2 may supply D (6 bases each). Germline lookup yields CDR1 MDHEN and CDR2 SYDVKM. This CDR3 is built from 15 residues. V lost 5 bases to trimming and J lost 7 bases, with 18 bases between them. CDR3 nucleotides: TGTGCCAGCAGTACCAATGGGGGGCCTTGGAATGAGCAGTTCTTC. As protein: CASSTNGGPWNEQFF.

In the case of this clonotype: One junction end does not reproduce the germline sequence, and a read error may be involved. V is TRBV11-2 and J is TRBJ1-1; TRBD1 agrees at 7 bases. CDR1 and CDR2 (germline): SGHAT, FQNNGV. This CDR3 has 16 amino acids. CDR3 coding DNA: TGTGGCAGCAGCCCTAACAGGGGACGACTGAACAGTGAAGCTTTCTTT. The encoded protein is CGSSPNRGRLNSEAFF.

Turning to this clonotype: A much more abundant neighbour one base away suggests this may be a read error. The CDR3 does not end in the conserved phenylalanine or tryptophan, so this is likely a read error. The chain joins TRBV6-5 to TRBJ2-3; perhaps TRBD1 as D (5 bases). CDR3 size: 13 residues. In germline, CDR1 is MNHEY, CDR2 SVGAGI. The ends were cut back, 6 bases at V and 6 bases at J, with 13 bases in the middle. CDR3 sequence reads: CASRTRRQDTQYS. CDR3 nucleotide sequence: TGTGCCAGCAGGACTCGAAGACAGGATACGCAGTATTCT.

This clonotype occurred once. This chain connects TRBV11-3 to TRBJ2-1; 7 bases agree with TRBD1. Germline V CDR1 and CDR2: SGHNT, YENEEA. Trimming removed 5 bases from V and 10 bases from J; junction bases left unmatched: 11. The CDR3 is 14 amino acids. The CDR3 region is CASSPGQLRNEQFF. CDR3 sequence (DNA): TGTGCCAGCAGCCCGGGACAGCTTCGGAACGAGCAGTTCTTC.

This clonotype has a count of ten or more. The gene calls are TRBV29-1 and TRBJ2-1; D is possibly TRBD2 (6 bases). The germline gives CDR1 SQVTM, CDR2 ANQGSEA. Trimming shortened V by 8 bases and J by 5 bases, and 13 bases separated the two germline ends. The CDR3 spans 12 residues. The CDR3 nucleotides are TGCAGCTCCGCGTGGGGGGACAATGAGCAGTTCTTC. It codes for CSSAWGDNEQFF.

To note about this clonotype: A much larger clone differs from this one at a single base, so this may be a read error. The genes are TRBV5-4 and TRBJ2-2, with a tentative D call TRBD2 (6 bases). The CDR3 covers 13 residues. The germline gives CDR1 SGHNT, CDR2 YYREEE (reference sequence). The DNA for the CDR3 is TGTGCCAGCAGCTTCCAGAACACCGGGGGGCTGTTTTTT. It is translated as CASSFQNTGGLFF. Drawing the rest from reference TRBV5-4 and TRBJ2-2, the complete variable domain is ETGVTQSPTHLIKTRGQQVTLRCSSQSGHNTVSWYQQALGQGPQFIFQYYREEENGRGNFPPRFSGLQFPNYSSELNVNALELDDSALYLCASSFQNTGGLFFGEGSRLTVL.